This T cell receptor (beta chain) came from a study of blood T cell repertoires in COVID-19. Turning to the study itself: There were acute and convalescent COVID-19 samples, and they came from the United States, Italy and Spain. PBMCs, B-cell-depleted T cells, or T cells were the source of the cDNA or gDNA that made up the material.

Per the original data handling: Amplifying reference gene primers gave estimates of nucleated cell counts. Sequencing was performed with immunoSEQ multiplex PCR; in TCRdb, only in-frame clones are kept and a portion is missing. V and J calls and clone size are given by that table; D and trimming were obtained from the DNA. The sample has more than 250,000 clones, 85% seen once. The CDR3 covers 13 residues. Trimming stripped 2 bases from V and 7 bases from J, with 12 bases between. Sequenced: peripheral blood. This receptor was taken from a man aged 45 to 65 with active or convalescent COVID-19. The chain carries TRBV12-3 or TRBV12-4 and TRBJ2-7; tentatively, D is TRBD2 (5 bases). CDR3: CASSLRREGEQYF. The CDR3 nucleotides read TGTGCCAGCAGTTTAAGGCGAGAGGGTGAGCAGTACTTC.